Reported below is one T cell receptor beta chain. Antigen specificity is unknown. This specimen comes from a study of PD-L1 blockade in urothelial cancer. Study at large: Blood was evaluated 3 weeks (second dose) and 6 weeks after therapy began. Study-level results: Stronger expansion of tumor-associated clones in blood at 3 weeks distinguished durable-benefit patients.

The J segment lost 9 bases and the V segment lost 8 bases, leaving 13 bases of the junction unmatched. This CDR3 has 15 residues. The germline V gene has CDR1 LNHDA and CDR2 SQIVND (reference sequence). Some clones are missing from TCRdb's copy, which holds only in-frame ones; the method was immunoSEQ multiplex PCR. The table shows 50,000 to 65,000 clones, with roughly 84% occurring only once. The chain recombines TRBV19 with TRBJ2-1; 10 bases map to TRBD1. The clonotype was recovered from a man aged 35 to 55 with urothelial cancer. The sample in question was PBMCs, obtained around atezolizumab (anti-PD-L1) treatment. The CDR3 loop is CASCLDRGRICEQFF. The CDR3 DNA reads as TGTGCCAGTTGCCTCGACAGGGGGCGAATTTGTGAGCAGTTCTTC.